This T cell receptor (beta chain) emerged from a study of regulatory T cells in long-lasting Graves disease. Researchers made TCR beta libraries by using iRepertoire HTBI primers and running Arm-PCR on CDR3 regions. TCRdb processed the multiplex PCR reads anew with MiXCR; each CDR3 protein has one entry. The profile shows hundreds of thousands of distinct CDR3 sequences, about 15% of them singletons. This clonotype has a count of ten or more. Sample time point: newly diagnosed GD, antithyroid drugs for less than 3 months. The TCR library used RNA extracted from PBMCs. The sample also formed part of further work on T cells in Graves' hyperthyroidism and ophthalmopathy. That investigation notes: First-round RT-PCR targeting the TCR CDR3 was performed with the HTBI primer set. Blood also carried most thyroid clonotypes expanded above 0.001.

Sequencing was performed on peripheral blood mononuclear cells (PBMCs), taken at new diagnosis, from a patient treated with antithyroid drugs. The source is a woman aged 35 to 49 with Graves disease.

CDR3 nucleotides: TGTGCCAGCAGTTTATTGTGGGGAGATGAGACCCAGTACTTC. Translating gives CASSLLWGDETQYF. The chain carries TRBV27 and TRBJ2-5, with D possibly being TRBD2 (5 bases). This CDR3 has 14 residues. V lost 1 base and J lost 5, with 11 bases in between. In germline, CDR1 is MNHEY, CDR2 SMNVEV (reference sequence).